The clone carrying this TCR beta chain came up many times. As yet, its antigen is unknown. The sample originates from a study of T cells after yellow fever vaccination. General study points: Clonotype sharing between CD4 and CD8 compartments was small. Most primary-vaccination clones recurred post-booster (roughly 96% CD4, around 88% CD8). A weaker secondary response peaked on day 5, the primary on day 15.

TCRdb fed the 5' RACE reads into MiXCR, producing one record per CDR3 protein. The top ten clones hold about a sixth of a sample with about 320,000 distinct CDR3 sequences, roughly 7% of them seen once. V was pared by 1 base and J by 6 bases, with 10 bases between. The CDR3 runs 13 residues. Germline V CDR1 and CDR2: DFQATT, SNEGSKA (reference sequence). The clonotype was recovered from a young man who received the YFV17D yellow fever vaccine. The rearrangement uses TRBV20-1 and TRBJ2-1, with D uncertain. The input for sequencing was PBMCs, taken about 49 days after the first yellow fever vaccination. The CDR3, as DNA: TGCAGTGCTAGAGGTCCCTCCGGCAATGAGCAGTTCTTC. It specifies CSARGPSGNEQFF.